Below are 29 T cell receptor beta chains sequenced from a single sample in a study of spatial heterogeneity in lung cancer (dated by TCRdb to 2018 to 2020). Library preparation used 5' RACE. TCRdb records NextSeq 500 as the sequencer. In TCRdb, the public reads were trimmed at Q25 with fastp and aligned with MiXCR, with productive beta chains retained. Entries are consolidated by CDR3 protein sequence, retaining the most common genes and DNA. Counted in this sample were about 5,500 distinct CDR3 sequences; 12% of them appeared once. The ten largest make up about 15% of the sample. Reading the label with the study, this specimen's time point is: sample taken at primary tumor resection. This specimen consisted of lung tissue, obtained at surgery. Receptors were obtained from a human donor with early-stage non-small cell lung cancer.

By share, this clonotype ranks as medium-sized. Because the library targeted alpha chains, this beta chain is an off-target read whose size means little. V gene TRBV7-3 combines with J gene TRBJ2-7, with 10 bases that match TRBD1. CDR1 and CDR2 from the germline V gene are SGHTA and FQGTGA. V lost 5 bases and J lost 6; bases outside the gene matches: 10. The CDR3 extends over 15 amino acids. The CDR3, as DNA: TGTGCCAGCAGCCCCCGGCGGACAGGGGGGCTCGAGCAGTACTTC. Translation gives CASSPRRTGGLEQYF. The entire variable domain, with the rest obtained from reference TRBV7-3 and TRBJ2-7, is as follows: GAGVSQTPSNKVTEKGKYVELRCDPISGHTALYWYRQSLGQGPEFLIYFQGTGAADDSGLPNDRFFAVRPEGSVSTLKIQRTERGDSAVYLCASSPRRTGGLEQYFGPGTRLTVT.

This clonotype was counted at least ten times. This beta chain is off target for a library built for alpha chains, so its abundance means little. V is TRBV20-1 and J is TRBJ2-7; a possible D gene is TRBD2 (5 bases). Between the trimmed V and J ends, which lost 2 bases and 0 bases, there was a span of 8 bases. This CDR3 spans 13 amino acids. The V gene's germline CDR1 is DFQATT and CDR2 SNEGSKA (reference sequence). In DNA, the CDR3 is TGCAGTGCTAGAAATAGCGTCTCCTACGAGCAGTACTTC. Translated: CSARNSVSYEQYF.

By sample fraction, this clonotype is large. Being off target in a library aimed at alpha chains, this beta chain has a size of little meaning. This chain links TRBV27 with TRBJ1-1; TRBD1 matches at 7 bases. Germline V lookup: CDR1 MNHEY, CDR2 SMNVEV (reference sequence). The CDR3 totals 14 residues. V was clipped by 6 bases and J by 4 bases; unmatched bases: 8. CDR3: CASSAGTASTEAFF. The CDR3 region has the DNA TGTGCCAGCAGCGCCGGGACAGCATCCACTGAAGCTTTCTTT.

This clonotype was seen repeatedly, ten times or more. A library prepared for alpha chains yielded this beta chain as an off-target read; its size is of little meaning. The chain links TRBV7-3 to TRBJ2-5; TRBD1 or TRBD2 may be the D gene (5 bases each). V was cut by 4 bases and J by 10 bases, with 10 bases left in between. CDR1 and CDR2 from the germline V gene are SGHTA and FQGTGA. The CDR3 loop spans 11 amino acids. The CDR3 DNA sequence: TGTGCCAGCAGCTCTGGGGGTGTCCAGTACTTC. It codes for CASSSGGVQYF.

This clonotype has a count of ten or more. A library made for alpha chains picked up this beta chain off target, so its size means little. The chain recombines TRBV7-3 with TRBJ2-3, with D possibly matching TRBD1 (7 bases). CDR1 and CDR2 from the germline V gene are SGHTA and FQGTGA. The V end was cut by 3 bases, the J end by 0 bases, with 10 bases between. CDR3 size: 15 residues. CDR3 DNA sequence: TGTGCCAGCAGCTTTCAGGGGGGAAGCACAGATACGCAGTATTTT. Translated: CASSFQGGSTDTQYF.

By sample share, this clonotype is medium-sized. This beta chain is an off-target read within a library intended for alpha chains, so its frequency means little. This chain joins TRBV3-1 and TRBJ2-2; no firm D call. Germline CDR1 is LGHDT and CDR2 is YNNKEL (reference sequence). Trimming left V 1 base short and J 1 base short, with 4 bases between. The CDR3 totals 14 residues. CDR3 nucleotide sequence: TGTGCCAGCAGCCAAGCCGGGAACACCGGGGAGCTGTTTTTT. Amino acid sequence: CASSQAGNTGELFF. Full variable domain (rest looked up from reference TRBV3-1 and TRBJ2-2): DTAVSQTPKYLVTQMGNDKSIKCEQNLGHDTMYWYKQDSKKFLKIMFSYNNKELIINETVPNRFSPKSPDKAHLNLHINSLELGDSAVYFCASSQAGNTGELFFGEGSRLTVL.

The table lists this clonotype with many counts. For a library built for alpha chains, this beta chain is a stray read; little rests on its size. The V call is TRBV11-1, the J call TRBJ2-3; no reliable D call. The CDR3 sequence is 14 residues long. Germline V gives CDR1 SGHAT, CDR2 FQDESV (reference sequence). Trimming shortened V by 1 base and J by 1 base, and 6 bases separated the two germline ends. CDR3: CASSLGTGTDTQYF. CDR3 DNA: TGTGCCAGCAGCTTAGGAACTGGCACAGATACGCAGTATTTT.

In its sample, this clonotype ranks as medium-sized. Being off target in a library aimed at alpha chains, this beta chain has a size of little meaning. The chain recombines TRBV7-3 with TRBJ2-5, with 7 bases identical to TRBD2. Per germline, CDR1 SGHTA and CDR2 FQGTGA. The CDR3 is 14 residues long. J was trimmed by 4 bases and V by 5 bases; bases with no gene match: 7. The CDR3 coding sequence is TGTGCCAGCAGCCCCAACGGGGGGTCAGAGACCCAGTACTTC. It codes for CASSPNGGSETQYF.

This clonotype is labeled as medium-sized. This beta chain is a stray read from a library made for alpha chains; its abundance is not meaningful. The genes are TRBV6-6 and TRBJ1-2; 7 bases match TRBD1. V shed 5 bases, J shed 0 bases, and the junction held 6 bases outside the gene matches. Germline CDR1 is MNHNY and CDR2 is SVGAGI (reference sequence). This CDR3 has 15 amino acids. CDR3 sequence reads: CASSEGAHTNYGYTF. The CDR3 DNA reads as TGTGCCAGCAGTGAGGGGGCGCATACTAACTATGGCTACACCTTC.

This clonotype was detected ten times or more. This beta chain lies outside the target of a library built for alpha chains; its clone size means little. The chain combines TRBV4-1 with TRBJ1-4; D not resolved. Between the trimmed V and J ends, which lost 0 bases and 7 bases, there was a span of 15 bases. This CDR3 contains 16 residues. From germline, CDR1 is MGHRA and CDR2 YSYEKL. CDR3 sequence reads: CASSQDARDSGEKLFF. The CDR3 bases are TGCGCCAGCAGCCAAGATGCCCGAGACTCTGGTGAAAAACTGTTTTTT.

This clonotype occurred many times. This beta chain is off target for a library built for alpha chains, so its abundance means little. The rearrangement joins TRBV12-3 or TRBV12-4 to TRBJ1-2; D is perhaps TRBD1 (6 bases). The CDR3 sequence is 14 residues long. The V end lost 3 bases, the J end lost 2 bases, and 10 bases lay between the germline ends. In nucleotides, the CDR3 is TGTGCCAGCAGTTTTGGGGGGGCCAACTATGGCTACACCTTC. Translated: CASSFGGANYGYTF.

As to this clonotype: This beta chain turned up in a library designed for alpha chains; as an off-target read, its abundance says little. This chain links TRBV10-3 with TRBJ2-3; no clear D. The CDR3 runs to 11 residues. Trimming pared 2 bases from V and 6 bases from J, leaving 3 bases between. CDR1 is ENHRY, CDR2 SYGVKD, per germline. CDR3 sequence: CAISEEDTQYF. The CDR3 DNA reads TGTGCCATCAGTGAGGAGGATACGCAGTATTTT.

The sample holds many counts of this clonotype. Little can be read into the size of this beta chain, an off-target read in a library designed for alpha chains. The chain uses TRBV12-3 or TRBV12-4 and TRBJ2-3, with no clear D. CDR3 length: 14 amino acids. V lost 7 bases, J lost 2 bases, and 13 bases lay in between. The CDR3 DNA sequence: TGTGCCAGCACTCTGGGTCCGGTCACAGATACGCAGTATTTT. Its translation is CASTLGPVTDTQYF.

Details on this clonotype: Within a library made for alpha chains, this beta chain is off target, and its count is uninformative. The rearrangement links TRBV5-4 to TRBJ2-1; 10 positions match TRBD1. Germline CDR1 and CDR2: SGHNT and YYREEE (reference sequence). This CDR3 region has 13 residues. The J segment lost 9 bases and the V segment lost 10 bases, leaving 10 bases of the junction unmatched. This CDR3 reads CALRDRGVGEQFF. As DNA, the CDR3 is TGTGCCCTACGGGACAGGGGCGTCGGTGAGCAGTTCTTC.

This clonotype was observed at least ten times. The library was built for alpha chains, so this beta chain is an off-target read and its size means little. The chain joins TRBV2 to TRBJ2-6; 7 positions match TRBD1. CDR3 length: 17 amino acids. CDR1 is SNHLY, CDR2 FYNNEI, per germline. V shed 2 bases and J 1 base; nucleotides not matched to a gene: 5. The CDR3 spells CASSEKIRGSGANVLTF. In nucleotides, the CDR3 is TGTGCCAGCAGTGAAAAAATCAGGGGGTCTGGGGCCAACGTCCTGACTTTC.

Relative to its sample, this clonotype is medium-sized. This beta chain lies outside the target of a library built for alpha chains; its clone size means little. The chain recombines TRBV2 with TRBJ1-1; D may be TRBD1 (5 bases). Germline CDR1 SNHLY, CDR2 FYNNEI. The CDR3 sequence is 14 residues long. The ends were cut back, 6 bases at V and 5 bases at J, with 16 bases in the middle. The CDR3 is CASRSSGARTEAFF. The CDR3 DNA sequence: TGTGCCAGCAGATCATCCGGGGCAAGAACTGAAGCTTTCTTT.

The table lists this clonotype with many counts. Within a library made for alpha chains, this beta chain is off target, and its count is uninformative. The chain employs TRBV3-1 and TRBJ1-2; the D gene is possibly TRBD1 (5 bases). Per germline, CDR1 LGHDT and CDR2 YNNKEL (reference sequence). V lost 3 bases, J lost 2 bases, and 10 bases lay in between. CDR3 size: 14 residues. DNA for the CDR3: TGTGCCAGCAGCCAGTCGTCAGGGAACTATGGCTACACCTTC. It codes for CASSQSSGNYGYTF.

This clonotype was recorded many times. This beta chain came through as a stray read in a library set up for alpha chains, and its size says little. The chain couples TRBV20-1 to TRBJ2-1; D is uncertain. Germline CDR1 reads DFQATT; CDR2 reads SNEGSKA (reference sequence). With 8 bases removed from V and 6 bases from J, the gap between germline ends came to 11 bases. The CDR3 sequence is 11 residues long. CDR3 amino acids: CSSATTNEQFF. The DNA for the CDR3 is TGCAGTAGTGCTACCACCAATGAGCAGTTCTTC.

By its share, this clonotype is medium-sized. The size of this beta chain means little, since it is a stray read in a library made for alpha chains. CDR3 residues: CASSIQGASYEQYF. CDR3 nucleotides: TGTGCCAGCAGTATACAGGGGGCCAGCTACGAGCAGTACTTC. J is TRBJ2-7 and V is TRBV2, with 9 bases fitting TRBD1. Germline V lookup: CDR1 SNHLY, CDR2 FYNNEI. The CDR3 sequence is 14 residues long. J gave up 3 bases and V 5 bases, and 5 bases lay outside the gene matches.

This clonotype is medium-sized by share. With the library built for alpha chains, this beta chain is off target and its frequency is not meaningful. This chain connects TRBV7-8 to TRBJ2-3, with 7 bases lining up with TRBD1. The CDR3 consists of 14 residues. Looked up from germline, CDR1 is SGHVS and CDR2 is FQNEAQ. The V segment lost 3 bases and the J segment 5 bases; nucleotides outside the gene matches: 5. This CDR3 reads CASSFTGVGDTQYF. CDR3 DNA sequence: TGTGCCAGCAGCTTTACAGGGGTTGGAGATACGCAGTATTTT.

Of note for this clonotype: The size of this beta chain means little, since it is a stray read in a library made for alpha chains. This chain joins TRBV5-1 and TRBJ2-7; D is possibly TRBD1 (5 bases). The CDR3 loop spans 13 amino acids. Per the germline V gene, CDR1 is SGHRS and CDR2 is YFSETQ. Trimming left V 2 bases short and J 6 bases short, with 12 bases between. The CDR3 coding sequence is TGCGCCAGCAGCTTTGGACAAGAAGGCGAGCAGTACTTC. Encoded protein: CASSFGQEGEQYF.

Ten or more counts support this clonotype. Because the library targeted alpha chains, this beta chain is an off-target read whose size means little. The V gene is TRBV29-1, the J gene TRBJ2-5; TRBD1 agrees at 8 bases. The germline gives CDR1 SQVTM, CDR2 ANQGSEA. This CDR3 comprises 14 residues. V gave up 7 bases and J gave up 2 bases; unmatched junction bases: 9. The CDR3, as DNA: TGCAGCGCGCCGGGACAGGAAAGTCAAGAGACCCAGTACTTC. It yields the protein CSAPGQESQETQYF.

As to this clonotype: Within a library made for alpha chains, this beta chain is off target, and its count is uninformative. The rearrangement links TRBV12-3 or TRBV12-4 to TRBJ2-1; 13 bases are a match to TRBD2. The CDR3 extends over 16 amino acids. V was clipped by 6 bases and J by 1 base; unmatched bases: 3. The CDR3 sequence is CASSPGLAGSYNEQFF. In nucleotides, the CDR3 is TGTGCCAGCAGCCCGGGACTAGCGGGATCCTACAATGAGCAGTTCTTC.

This clonotype has at least ten counts. The library was designed around alpha chains, so this beta chain is a stray read whose abundance carries little weight. The chain couples TRBV13 to TRBJ1-1; D call uncertain. Germline CDR1 PRHDT, CDR2 FYEKMQ (reference sequence). V shed 5 bases and J shed 0 bases, with 25 bases lying between them. CDR3 length: 19 amino acids. CDR3 amino acids: CASSPMRRGQINMNTEAFF. CDR3 coding DNA: TGTGCCAGCAGCCCAATGAGGAGAGGGCAGATAAACATGAACACTGAAGCTTTCTTT.

This clonotype is termed medium-sized. For a library built for alpha chains, this beta chain is a stray read; little rests on its size. V gene TRBV11-3 combines with J gene TRBJ2-3, with D perhaps assigned TRBD1 or TRBD2 (5 bases each). This CDR3 region has 16 residues. The germline V and J ends were trimmed by 7 bases and 1 base, with 18 bases remaining between them. Germline V gene data show CDR1 as SGHNT and CDR2 as YENEEA. CDR3 in DNA: TGTGCCAGCACCCCGGGACCCCAAAAGGGCACAGATACGCAGTATTTT. Residues: CASTPGPQKGTDTQYF.

Ten or more counts support this clonotype. This beta chain is a stray read from a library made for alpha chains; its abundance is not meaningful. The chain is built from TRBV29-1 and TRBJ2-6; D not resolved. V was trimmed by 7 bases and J by 6 bases, leaving 19 bases between them. The germline V gene has CDR1 SQVTM and CDR2 ANQGSEA. The CDR3 covers 15 residues. CDR3 in amino acids: CSARTESPSANVLTF. Here the CDR3 DNA reads TGCAGCGCCCGGACGGAAAGCCCATCGGCCAACGTCCTGACTTTC.

Many counts were recorded for this clonotype. This beta chain slipped into a library made for alpha chains as a stray read, so its size is not meaningful. This chain links TRBV12-3 or TRBV12-4 with TRBJ2-7, with a tentative D call TRBD1 (6 bases). V lost 1 base and J 2 bases, leaving 12 bases between the germline ends. The CDR3 loop spans 15 amino acids. As DNA, the CDR3 is TGTGCCAGCAGTTTAGTTGGACAGCAGCCCTACGAGCAGTACTTC. The encoded protein is CASSLVGQQPYEQYF.

In this sample, this clonotype turned up many times. Being off target in a library aimed at alpha chains, this beta chain has a size of little meaning. The chain recombines TRBV27 with TRBJ2-7; 8 nucleotides align to TRBD1. Germline CDR1 reads MNHEY; CDR2 reads SMNVEV (reference sequence). Germline trimming cut 6 bases from V and 5 bases from J; bases unmatched to any gene: 9. CDR3 length: 14 residues. The CDR3 DNA follows: TGTGCCAGCAGGAGAGACAGGGGTTCCCACGAGCAGTACTTC. Amino acid sequence: CASRRDRGSHEQYF.

This clonotype counts as medium-sized. This beta chain is a stray read from a library made for alpha chains; its abundance is not meaningful. The J gene is TRBJ2-7, the V gene TRBV20-1, with 14 positions matching TRBD2. After removal of 7 bases from V and 10 bases from J, the junction contained 12 bases not matched to a gene. CDR3 length equals 14 residues. CDR1 and CDR2 from the germline V gene are DFQATT and SNEGSKA (reference sequence). CDR3 protein: CSGKPPGLAGDQYF. The CDR3, as DNA: TGCAGTGGGAAACCTCCGGGACTAGCGGGAGATCAGTACTTC.